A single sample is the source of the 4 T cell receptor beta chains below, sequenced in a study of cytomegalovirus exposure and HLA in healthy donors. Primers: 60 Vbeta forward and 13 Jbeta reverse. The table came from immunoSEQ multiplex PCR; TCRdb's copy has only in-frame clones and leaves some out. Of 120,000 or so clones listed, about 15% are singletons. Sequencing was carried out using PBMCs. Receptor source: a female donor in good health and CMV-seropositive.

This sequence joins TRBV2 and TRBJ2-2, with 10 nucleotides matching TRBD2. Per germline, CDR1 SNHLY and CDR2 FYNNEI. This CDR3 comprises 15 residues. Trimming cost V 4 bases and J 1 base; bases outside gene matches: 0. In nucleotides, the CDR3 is TGTGCCAGCAGTGGGACTAGCGGGAACACCGGGGAGCTGTTTTTT. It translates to CASSGTSGNTGELFF.

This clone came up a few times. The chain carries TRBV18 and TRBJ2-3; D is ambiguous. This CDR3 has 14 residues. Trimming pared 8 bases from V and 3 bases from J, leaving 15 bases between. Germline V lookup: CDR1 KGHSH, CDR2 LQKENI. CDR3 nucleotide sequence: TGTGCCAGCGCCACAGCCACCCCAACAGATACGCAGTATTTT. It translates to CASATATPTDTQYF.

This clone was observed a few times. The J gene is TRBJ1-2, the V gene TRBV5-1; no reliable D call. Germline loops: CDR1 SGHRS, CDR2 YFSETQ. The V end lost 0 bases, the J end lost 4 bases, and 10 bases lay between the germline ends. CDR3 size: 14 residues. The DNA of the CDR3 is TGCGCCAGCAGCTTGGATCCTCCCGGCTATGGCTACACCTTC. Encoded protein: CASSLDPPGYGYTF.

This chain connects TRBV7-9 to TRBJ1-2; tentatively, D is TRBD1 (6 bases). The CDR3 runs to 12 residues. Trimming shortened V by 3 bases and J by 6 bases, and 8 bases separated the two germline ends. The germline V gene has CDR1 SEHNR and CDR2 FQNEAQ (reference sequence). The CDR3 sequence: CASSLYRDGYTF. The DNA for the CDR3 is TGTGCCAGCAGCTTGTACAGGGATGGCTACACCTTC.